Below, 26 T cell receptor beta chains from the same sample are listed, as sequenced in a study of spatial heterogeneity in lung cancer. Their antigen targets remain unknown. Time point defined: sample taken at primary tumor resection. Study conclusions and caveats: The study found that expanded intratumoral alpha and beta TCR counts tracked tumor mutation counts.

Using its own MiXCR run on the 5' RACE reads, TCRdb lists one record per CDR3 protein. The sample shows several thousand distinct CDR3 sequences, 25% to 30% of them seen only once. The sample was lung tumor tissue, taken at surgery. All receptors derive from a female donor with early-stage non-small cell lung cancer.

The sample holds a few counts of this clonotype. V and J are TRBV7-6 and TRBJ2-1; 9 positions match TRBD1. The CDR3 loop spans 15 amino acids. V trimming: 3 bases; J trimming: 8 bases; junction bases outside the gene matches: 8. The germline gives CDR1 SGHVS, CDR2 FNYEAQ. The CDR3 reads CASSFTQGAFDEQFF. The CDR3 DNA reads as TGTGCCAGCAGCTTCACACAGGGGGCCTTCGATGAGCAGTTCTTC.

The V call is TRBV4-3, the J call TRBJ2-5; 7 bases fit TRBD2. J gave up 2 bases and V 4 bases, and 7 bases lay outside the gene matches. Germline V CDR1 and CDR2: LGHNA, YSLEER. The CDR3 has 15 residues. The CDR3 DNA reads as TGCGCCAGCAGCCGCACCGCGGGGGTTCAAGAGACCCAGTACTTC. This encodes CASSRTAGVQETQYF.

This clonotype is labeled as medium-sized. The V and J genes are TRBV7-9 and TRBJ2-3; 7 bases match TRBD1. The CDR3 sequence is 12 residues long. V dropped 5 bases and J dropped 9; count of bases not matched to a gene: 5. CDR1 and CDR2 from the germline V gene are SEHNR and FQNEAQ (reference sequence). CDR3 bases: TGTGCCAGCAGCGACAGGGAACCCACGCAGTATTTT. Its protein product is CASSDREPTQYF. The full variable domain, completed using reference TRBV7-9 and TRBJ2-3, is DTGVSQNPRHKITKRGQNVTFRCDPISEHNRLYWYRQTLGQGPEFLTYFQNEAQLEKSRLLSDRFSAERPKGSFSTLEIQRTEQGDSAMYLCASSDREPTQYFGPGTRLTVL.

This clonotype came up many times. The gene calls are TRBV11-3 and TRBJ2-1, with D perhaps matching TRBD1 or TRBD2 (5 bases each). The CDR3 is 14 amino acids. Germline CDR1 reads SGHNT; CDR2 reads YENEEA. The V gene lost 1 base and the J gene lost 9 bases, with 13 bases spanning the gap. For the CDR3, the DNA is TGTGCCAGCAGCTTAGTTCCCTCGGGGCCTGAGCAGTTCTTC. It specifies CASSLVPSGPEQFF.

This clonotype was observed once. The rearrangement uses TRBV28 and TRBJ2-1; TRBD2 aligns across 8 bases. Trimming took 3 bases from V and 9 from J; bases not matched to a gene: 4. The V gene's germline CDR1 is MDHEN and CDR2 SYDVKM. The CDR3 runs 13 residues. CDR3: CASSLGTSGEQFF. The CDR3 DNA reads as TGTGCCAGCAGTTTGGGGACTAGTGGTGAGCAGTTCTTC.

This chain connects TRBV27 to TRBJ2-7; the match to TRBD2 covers 9 bases. The CDR3 is 14 residues long. The J segment lost 4 bases and the V segment lost 8 bases, leaving 9 bases of the junction unmatched. Germline loops: CDR1 MNHEY, CDR2 SMNVEV (reference sequence). The CDR3 region is CASGVAGAPYEQYF. The CDR3 region has the DNA TGTGCCAGCGGAGTAGCGGGAGCCCCGTACGAGCAGTACTTC.

By share, this clonotype ranks as large. The chain combines TRBV12-3 or TRBV12-4 with TRBJ1-1; D is ambiguous. This CDR3 comprises 14 residues. Deletions cut 2 bases from V and 1 base from J, with 8 bases between. The CDR3 sequence: CASSLNPRNTEAFF. The CDR3 nucleotides are TGTGCCAGCAGTTTAAACCCCCGGAACACTGAAGCTTTCTTT.

The CDR3 DNA sequence: TGTGCCAGCTCAGGACTGAGCTCCTACGAGCAGTACTTC. It encodes CASSGLSSYEQYF. This sequence joins TRBV18 and TRBJ2-7; perhaps TRBD2 as D (5 bases). CDR1 and CDR2 from the germline V gene are KGHSH and LQKENI. V lost 5 bases and J lost 0, with 8 bases in between. CDR3 length: 13 residues.

V gene TRBV3-1 combines with J gene TRBJ2-7; 12 bases agree with TRBD2. The germline V gene has CDR1 LGHDT and CDR2 YNNKEL (reference sequence). V lost 2 bases and J lost 7; bases outside the gene matches: 0. The length of the CDR3 is 13 residues. The CDR3 reads CASSQLAGGEQYF. CDR3 DNA: TGTGCCAGCAGCCAACTAGCGGGAGGGGAGCAGTACTTC.

CDR3 sequence: CAGGTSGTREQYF. The CDR3 DNA reads TGTGCCGGTGGGACTAGCGGGACGCGGGAGCAGTACTTC. The chain is built from TRBV2 and TRBJ2-7; TRBD2 aligns across 13 bases. Germline CDR1 and CDR2: SNHLY and FYNNEI. J lost 7 bases, V lost 11 bases, and 8 bases had no gene match. This CDR3 is built from 13 residues.

This clonotype is labeled large (0.1 to 1%). The rearrangement uses TRBV5-1 and TRBJ2-2; 11 bases are a match to TRBD2. This CDR3 comprises 16 residues. Germline V gene sequence: CDR1 SGHRS, CDR2 YFSETQ. V shed 4 bases and J 2 bases; nucleotides not matched to a gene: 4. CDR3 amino acids: CASSATSGGNTGELFF. The CDR3 nucleotides are TGCGCCAGCAGCGCTACTAGCGGGGGAAACACCGGGGAGCTGTTTTTT.

This chain joins TRBV6-2 or TRBV6-3 and TRBJ2-7; 8 nucleotides line up with TRBD2. The trim removed 0 bases at V and 0 bases at J, leaving 10 bases unmatched. Germline V gene lookup returns CDR1 MNHEY and CDR2 SVGEGT. This CDR3 contains 18 residues. Here the CDR3 DNA reads TGTGCCAGCAGTTACTCGAAATTAGCGGGGCCCTACTCCTACGAGCAGTACTTC. Amino acids: CASSYSKLAGPYSYEQYF.

By sample fraction, this clonotype is large (0.1 to 1%). The J gene is TRBJ2-6, the V gene TRBV6-6; a possible D gene is TRBD1 (5 bases). Germline V gene lookup returns CDR1 MNHNY and CDR2 SVGAGI (reference sequence). Trimming pared 6 bases from V and 3 bases from J, leaving 9 bases between. The CDR3 extends over 14 amino acids. This CDR3 is CASRLRVGANVLTF. CDR3 bases: TGTGCCAGCAGGCTCAGGGTTGGGGCCAACGTCCTGACTTTC.

This clonotype showed up many times. V gene TRBV20-1 combines with J gene TRBJ2-3, with 10 bases lining up with TRBD2. Germline V lookup: CDR1 DFQATT, CDR2 SNEGSKA (reference sequence). The CDR3 runs 17 residues. The trim removed 5 bases at V and 0 bases at J, leaving 11 bases unmatched. In DNA, the CDR3 is TGCAGTGCTCCCTCGGGTAGCGGGAGGTATAGCACAGATACGCAGTATTTT. Amino acids: CSAPSGSGRYSTDTQYF.

Judged by abundance, this clonotype is medium-sized. The germline gene is not matched at one end of the junction; a read error may be the cause. V is TRBV12-3 or TRBV12-4 and J is TRBJ1-6, with unresolved D. CDR3 length equals 16 residues. CDR3 coding DNA: TGTGCCAGCAGGTCGATCGGAACGGTCTATAATTCACCCCTCCATTTT. It yields the protein CASRSIGTVYNSPLHF.

The chain joins TRBV27 to TRBJ2-1; 10 bases map to TRBD2. The CDR3 has 16 amino acids. Germline values: CDR1 MNHEY, CDR2 SMNVEV (reference sequence). V was pared by 5 bases and J by 4 bases, with 8 bases of the junction left unmatched. CDR3 protein: CASSRKLAGSYNEQFF. The CDR3, as DNA: TGTGCCAGCAGTCGGAAACTAGCGGGGAGTTACAATGAGCAGTTCTTC.

This chain uses TRBV3-1 with TRBJ2-3; 9 bases fit TRBD2. CDR3 length equals 15 residues. CDR1 is LGHDT, CDR2 YNNKEL, per germline (reference sequence). Trimming took 4 bases from V and 4 from J; bases not matched to a gene: 6. The CDR3 region is CASSPYSGRSDTQYF. As DNA, the CDR3 is TGTGCCAGCAGCCCTTATAGCGGGAGATCAGATACGCAGTATTTT.

The chain uses TRBV18 and TRBJ2-2; 8 nucleotides match TRBD1. Unmatched junction bases numbered 8, after V lost 2 bases and J lost 6 bases. Germline CDR1 reads KGHSH; CDR2 reads LQKENI. CDR3 size: 16 residues. CDR3 amino acids: CASSPTLDRGSGELFF. As DNA, the CDR3 is TGTGCCAGCTCACCAACACTAGACAGGGGCTCCGGGGAGCTGTTTTTT.

This clonotype is labeled as medium-sized. The gene calls are TRBV25-1 and TRBJ2-5; a possible D gene is TRBD1 (5 bases). Germline assignment: CDR1 MGHDK and CDR2 SYGVNS. V was shortened by 3 bases and J by 4 bases, with 18 bases between the two germline ends. CDR3 length: 16 amino acids. The DNA of the CDR3 is TGTGCCAGCAGTGACTTAGGGGCAGGAGAGCGAGAGACCCAGTACTTC. Encoded protein: CASSDLGAGERETQYF.

This clonotype is classed as medium-sized. This sequence joins TRBV28 and TRBJ2-1; D perhaps matches TRBD2 (6 bases). This CDR3 has 16 amino acids. Germline lookup yields CDR1 MDHEN and CDR2 SYDVKM. V gave up 4 bases and J gave up 7 bases, with 20 bases separating them. This CDR3 reads CASSSEESGRNNEQFF. DNA of the CDR3: TGTGCCAGCAGTTCAGAAGAAAGTGGGAGGAATAATGAGCAGTTCTTC.

Only a few counts were recorded for this clonotype. V and J are TRBV2 and TRBJ1-1; D remains unclear. Germline loops: CDR1 SNHLY, CDR2 FYNNEI. The germline V and J ends were trimmed by 1 base and 8 bases, with 5 bases remaining between them. The CDR3 length is 11 residues. The CDR3 here is CASSEGLEAFF. Here the CDR3 DNA reads TGTGCCAGCAGTGAAGGGCTAGAAGCTTTCTTT.

This clonotype has a handful of counts. The chain employs TRBV28 and TRBJ2-4, with 10 bases aligning to TRBD1. Germline V gene data show CDR1 as MDHEN and CDR2 as SYDVKM. CDR3 length: 19 residues. The V and J ends lost 4 bases and 3 bases, in that order; junction bases with no gene match: 15. As DNA, the CDR3 is TGTGCCAGCAGTTCCCAGTGGGGACAGGGGAGTGAAGGCAAAAACATTCAGTACTTC. Translated: CASSSQWGQGSEGKNIQYF.

This clonotype came up many times. The CDR3 loop reads CASSFSGLTYEQYF. The CDR3, as DNA: TGCGCCAGCAGCTTCTCTGGACTAACGTACGAGCAGTACTTC. The V and J genes are TRBV5-1 and TRBJ2-7, with D possibly TRBD2 on 6 matching bases. CDR1 is SGHRS and CDR2 is YFSETQ in the germline V gene. The length of the CDR3 is 14 residues. V shed 2 bases and J shed 4 bases, with 13 bases lying between them.

This clonotype has at least ten counts. The gene calls are TRBV5-5 and TRBJ2-7; no reliable D call. Germline CDR1 is SGHKS and CDR2 is YYEKEE (reference sequence). Trimming took 6 bases from V and 0 from J, leaving 19 bases between them. The CDR3 spans 16 residues. The CDR3 region has the DNA TGTGCCAGCACCATTGCCCCGGACCGCAGCTCCTACGAGCAGTACTTC. Protein: CASTIAPDRSSYEQYF.

A few counts support this clonotype. The V gene is TRBV29-1, the J gene TRBJ2-1; D tentatively reads TRBD1 or TRBD2 (5 bases each). The V and J ends lost 4 bases and 4 bases respectively, with 20 bases between them. In germline, CDR1 is SQVTM, CDR2 ANQGSEA. The CDR3 sequence is 16 residues long. The CDR3, as DNA: TGCAGCGTTGGGGGGTCCCGGGACCAGAGGTACAATGAGCAGTTCTTC. Translated: CSVGGSRDQRYNEQFF.

A few counts support this clonotype. The chain employs TRBV14 and TRBJ2-4, with D perhaps given as TRBD1 or TRBD2 (6 bases each). Germline V CDR1 and CDR2: SGHDN, FVKESK. The CDR3 runs 13 residues. With 4 bases removed from V and 9 bases from J, the gap between germline ends came to 13 bases. The CDR3 reads CASSRGGGGIQYF. Written as DNA, the CDR3 is TGTGCCAGCAGCCGCGGAGGGGGAGGCATTCAGTACTTC. The variable domain in full, with the rest retrieved from reference TRBV14 and TRBJ2-4, is EAGVTQFPSHSVIEKGQTVTLRCDPISGHDNLYWYRRVMGKEIKFLLHFVKESKQDESGMPNNRFLAERTGGTYSTLKVQPAELEDSGVYFCASSRGGGGIQYFGAGTRLSVL.